One sample yielded the 32 T cell receptor beta chains listed below, sequenced in a study of T cells in Graves' hyperthyroidism and ophthalmopathy. The TCR beta CDR3 regions underwent amplification using RNA transcripts as the source. During a first-round RT-PCR of the TCR CDR3, the HTBI primer set was used. MiXCR, applied by TCRdb to the multiplex PCR reads, yields one record per CDR3 protein. The sample comprises around 600,000 distinct CDR3 sequences, 45% of which are singletons, and less than 8.5% rests with the top ten. The source material was peripheral blood or thyroid tissue (not recorded which). These receptors were obtained from an adult man with Graves' disease, either hyperthyroidism or ophthalmopathy (not recorded which).

This chain connects TRBV7-9 to TRBJ2-2; the D gene is possibly TRBD2 (5 bases). The CDR3 contains 16 residues. Germline V CDR1 and CDR2: SEHNR, FQNEAQ (reference sequence). V lost 1 base and J 1 base, leaving 10 bases between the germline ends. Written as DNA, the CDR3 is TGTGCCAGCAGCTTAGTAGCGCTTCTGAACACCGGGGAGCTGTTTTTT. It is translated as CASSLVALLNTGELFF.

V and J are TRBV7-9 and TRBJ2-7; 8 nucleotides align to TRBD1. The germline gives CDR1 SEHNR, CDR2 FQNEAQ (reference sequence). CDR3 length: 15 amino acids. J gave up 3 bases and V 3 bases, and 7 bases lay outside the gene matches. CDR3 amino acids: CASSFRAGGGYEQYF. The CDR3 DNA sequence: TGTGCCAGCAGCTTCCGGGCAGGGGGCGGCTACGAGCAGTACTTC.

This clonotype was counted a few times. The V and J genes are TRBV9 and TRBJ1-4; D is possibly TRBD1 (6 bases). V lost 4 bases and J 8 bases, leaving 18 bases between the germline ends. CDR1 and CDR2 from the germline V gene are SGDLS and YYNGEE. The CDR3 covers 15 residues. The CDR3 spells CASSPKWGLEEKLFF. The CDR3 DNA sequence: TGTGCCAGCAGCCCTAAGTGGGGGCTTGAGGAAAAACTGTTTTTT.

With regard to this clonotype: The germline gene is not matched at one end of the junction; a read error may be the cause. The genes are TRBV2 and TRBJ1-4; D gene ambiguous. The J call may be incorrect, as the DNA end agrees better with TRBJ2-4. The CDR3 runs to 15 residues. Germline lookup yields CDR1 SNHLY and CDR2 FYNNEI. In DNA, the CDR3 is TGTGCCAGCAGCGAAGGTTGGGGAGCCAAAAACATTCAGTACTTC. Its translation is CASSEGWGAKNIQYF.

The chain employs TRBV7-2 and TRBJ1-1, with D possibly being TRBD1 (5 bases). Trimming took 2 bases from V and 8 from J, leaving 18 bases between them. The CDR3 spans 15 residues. Germline assignment: CDR1 SGHTA and CDR2 FQGNSA. The CDR3 DNA reads as TGTGCCAGCAGCTTACTATATGGGGGGTCCGACGAAGCTTTCTTT. This codes for CASSLLYGGSDEAFF.

Ten or more counts support this clonotype. The rearrangement joins TRBV29-1 to TRBJ1-2; D gene uncertain. The CDR3 contains 15 residues. Germline V lookup: CDR1 SQVTM, CDR2 ANQGSEA. V lost 0 bases and J 8 bases, leaving 19 bases between the germline ends. CDR3 region: CSVEDHQPKRRGYTF. The CDR3 DNA reads TGCAGCGTTGAAGACCATCAACCTAAACGACGGGGCTACACCTTC.

This clonotype appeared a few times. The rearrangement links TRBV12-3 or TRBV12-4 to TRBJ1-1; 9 positions match TRBD1. Losses at the gene ends were 10 bases for V and 8 bases for J; bases not matched to a gene: 17. The CDR3 runs 15 residues. CDR3 coding DNA: TGTGCCACCTCTCCGGGACAGGGAACCTCCGGGGAAGCTTTCTTT. Amino acid sequence: CATSPGQGTSGEAFF.

For the CDR3, the DNA is TGTGCCAGCAGATCTGAAGGGGACTATGGCTACACCTTC. Its protein product is CASRSEGDYGYTF. The chain uses TRBV9 and TRBJ1-2; weak D call: TRBD1 (5 bases). This CDR3 is 13 amino acids long. The germline V and J ends were trimmed by 5 bases and 3 bases, with 11 bases remaining between them. Germline assignment: CDR1 SGDLS and CDR2 YYNGEE. The full variable domain, completed using reference TRBV9 and TRBJ1-2, is DSGVTQTPKHLITATGQRVTLRCSPRSGDLSVYWYQQSLDQGLQFLIQYYNGEERAKGNILERFSAQQFPDLHSELNLSSLELGDSALYFCASRSEGDYGYTFGSGTRLTVV.

This clonotype came up a few times. The chain has TRBV6-1 and TRBJ1-5; D not resolved. The CDR3 has 13 residues. The V end was cut by 6 bases, the J end by 1 base, with 7 bases between. Germline V lookup: CDR1 MNHNS, CDR2 SASEGT. The CDR3 coding sequence is TGTGCCAGCAGGCTACTAAGCAATCAGCCCCAGCATTTT. It yields the protein CASRLLSNQPQHF.

With respect to this clonotype: Germline is not matched at one junction end, which may reflect a read error. The rearrangement uses TRBV4-1 and TRBJ2-2; 7 nucleotides agree with TRBD1. The CDR3 extends over 13 amino acids. Per the germline V gene, CDR1 is MGHRA and CDR2 is YSYEKL. The CDR3 is CASSPQGVEGLFF. The CDR3 nucleotides are TGTGCCAGCAGCCCTCAGGGGGTCGAGGGGCTGTTTTTT.

This clonotype has just a few counts. The J gene is TRBJ1-1, the V gene TRBV7-2; D perhaps matches TRBD1 (6 bases). V was cut by 7 bases and J by 1 base, with 16 bases left in between. From germline, CDR1 is SGHTA and CDR2 FQGNSA. CDR3 length: 15 residues. The CDR3 bases are TGTGCCAGCACCCCCGACGACAGGAGGAACACTGAAGCTTTCTTT. Translating it yields CASTPDDRRNTEAFF.

The V and J genes are TRBV29-1 and TRBJ1-4; 9 bases align to TRBD1. V lost 6 bases, J lost 2 bases, and 7 bases stayed unmatched. The CDR3 spans 15 residues. Per the germline V gene, CDR1 is SQVTM and CDR2 is ANQGSEA. In nucleotides, the CDR3 is TGCAGCGTGACAGGGGGAAGTCGGACTAATGAAAAACTGTTTTTT. It codes for CSVTGGSRTNEKLFF. The full variable domain, rest sourced from reference TRBV29-1 and TRBJ1-4, is SAVISQKPSRDICQRGTSLTIQCQVDSQVTMMFWYRQQPGQSLTLIATANQGSEATYESGFVIDKFPISRPNLTFSTLTVSNMSPEDSSIYLCSVTGGSRTNEKLFFGSGTQLSVL.

The J gene is TRBJ1-1, the V gene TRBV7-9; D gene unclear. Germline CDR1 reads SEHNR; CDR2 reads FQNEAQ (reference sequence). V lost 5 bases, J lost 6 bases, and 16 bases lay in between. The CDR3 length is 14 residues. CDR3 DNA sequence: TGTGCCAGCAGCCCATCGGGCAGAGGGCCTGAAGCTTTCTTT. Protein: CASSPSGRGPEAFF.

This clonotype was detected many times. V and J are TRBV2 and TRBJ1-4; 7 positions match TRBD1. CDR1 SNHLY and CDR2 FYNNEI come from the germline V gene. The CDR3 is made up of 13 amino acids. V lost 7 bases to trimming and J lost 2 bases; unmatched junction nucleotides: 1. CDR3: CASTQGTNEKLFF. The CDR3 coding sequence is TGTGCCAGCACACAGGGGACTAATGAAAAACTGTTTTTT.

This clonotype was seen repeatedly, ten times or more. The chain joins TRBV2 to TRBJ2-5, with 10 bases aligning to TRBD2. Losses at the gene ends were 11 bases for V and 6 bases for J; bases not matched to a gene: 12. Germline CDR1 and CDR2: SNHLY and FYNNEI. The CDR3 runs 14 residues. The CDR3: CALASGGASQTQYF. The CDR3 DNA reads TGTGCCTTGGCGAGCGGGGGGGCCTCACAGACCCAGTACTTC.

This clonotype was counted between two and nine times. J is TRBJ2-7 and V is TRBV2, with 7 nucleotides matching TRBD2. V dropped 5 bases and J dropped 4; count of bases not matched to a gene: 11. Germline V gene sequence: CDR1 SNHLY, CDR2 FYNNEI. This CDR3 comprises 15 residues. This CDR3 is CASSYSPGREYEQYF. CDR3 nucleotide sequence: TGTGCCAGCAGTTACTCGCCGGGGAGGGAGTACGAGCAGTACTTC.

A note on this clonotype: The final CDR3 position lacks the conserved phenylalanine or tryptophan, pointing to a likely read error. It is unclear where the CDR3 begins or ends on the DNA, so no DNA is shown, and the CDR3 is as TCRdb lists it. This chain joins TRBV15 and TRBJ1-1; the D call TRBD1 from the table was never checked on the DNA. Germline V lookup: CDR1 LNHNV, CDR2 YYDKDF (reference sequence). The CDR3 is 10 amino acids in total, end residues counted. The CDR3 sequence: CATSPRTASY.

This clonotype showed up just a few times. This chain joins TRBV6-5 and TRBJ2-7; 8 nucleotides align to TRBD2. CDR3 length: 14 amino acids. V dropped 8 bases and J dropped 5; count of bases not matched to a gene: 11. CDR1 and CDR2 from the germline V gene are MNHEY and SVGAGI. The CDR3 DNA is TGTGCCAGCGAAGGGACTAGACCCCTCAACGAGCAGTACTTC. This encodes CASEGTRPLNEQYF.

V is TRBV20-1 and J is TRBJ2-5, with a possible D match to TRBD2 (6 bases). Trimming took 0 bases from V and 2 from J, leaving 13 bases between them. The germline gives CDR1 DFQATT, CDR2 SNEGSKA (reference sequence). The CDR3 consists of 15 residues. The CDR3 is CSAREMFGGQETQYF. CDR3 DNA sequence: TGCAGTGCTAGAGAGATGTTTGGGGGGCAAGAGACCCAGTACTTC.

This chain joins TRBV10-3 and TRBJ1-1; TRBD1 agrees at 11 bases. Germline trimming cut 5 bases from V and 7 bases from J; bases unmatched to any gene: 3. This CDR3 is built from 13 residues. CDR1 and CDR2 (germline): ENHRY, SYGVKD. CDR3 sequence (DNA): TGTGCCATCAGTCGGACAGGGGGCGGTGAAGCTTTCTTT. Amino acids: CAISRTGGGEAFF.

V and J are TRBV29-1 and TRBJ2-3; no firm D call. The length of the CDR3 is 13 residues. V lost 0 bases and J lost 4, with 8 bases in between. Germline V CDR1 and CDR2: SQVTM, ANQGSEA. In DNA, the CDR3 is TGCAGCGTTGAAGATCCGGTCGCAGATACGCAGTATTTT. It yields the protein CSVEDPVADTQYF.

The rearrangement joins TRBV7-8 to TRBJ1-5; TRBD1 might be the D (5 bases). The germline gives CDR1 SGHVS, CDR2 FQNEAQ. Trimming took 5 bases from V and 6 from J, leaving 11 bases between them. CDR3 size: 13 residues. The CDR3 loop reads CASSDQGTQPQHF. The DNA for the CDR3 is TGTGCCAGCAGCGATCAGGGAACTCAGCCCCAGCATTTT.

CDR3 region: CASRVNTNNEKLFF. As DNA, the CDR3 is TGTGCCAGCAGGGTTAATACGAACAATGAAAAACTGTTTTTT. This chain joins TRBV6-1 and TRBJ1-4; no clear D. The V end was cut by 6 bases, the J end by 5 bases, with 13 bases between. This CDR3 is 14 amino acids long. The germline V gene encodes CDR1 MNHNS and CDR2 SASEGT.

This clonotype was recorded many times. The V gene is TRBV7-9, the J gene TRBJ2-5, with 9 nucleotides matching TRBD1. CDR3 length: 15 amino acids. The V gene end was trimmed by 3 bases and the J gene end by 2 bases; junction bases not matched to a gene: 4. CDR1 and CDR2 (germline): SEHNR, FQNEAQ (reference sequence). The CDR3 region is CASSFPGTGQETQYF. CDR3 DNA sequence: TGTGCCAGCAGCTTCCCCGGGACAGGGCAAGAGACCCAGTACTTC.

In its sample, this clonotype was seen once. The chain employs TRBV10-3 and TRBJ2-7; either TRBD1 or TRBD2 may fit D (5 bases each). The germline V gene encodes CDR1 ENHRY and CDR2 SYGVKD. Trimming cost V 2 bases and J 2 bases, with 16 bases left between them. The CDR3 has 16 residues. This CDR3 is CAISEGLRGQAYEQYF. DNA of the CDR3: TGTGCCATCAGTGAGGGGCTGAGGGGTCAAGCCTACGAGCAGTACTTC.

Concerning this clonotype: This may be a read error: a much more frequent sequence differs by one nucleotide. V is TRBV29-1 and J is TRBJ1-2, with D tentatively TRBD1 (5 bases). The CDR3 length is 13 residues. With 3 bases removed from V and 5 bases from J, the gap between germline ends came to 13 bases. Germline CDR1 is SQVTM and CDR2 is ANQGSEA. The CDR3 coding sequence is TGCAGCGTTGACGCAGGGATCGTGTATGGCTACACCTTC. Translating gives CSVDAGIVYGYTF. Supplemented by reference TRBV29-1 and TRBJ1-2, the full variable domain reads SAVISQKPSRDICQRGTSLTIQCQVDSQVTMMFWYRQQPGQSLTLIATANQGSEATYESGFVIDKFPISRPNLTFSTLTVSNMSPEDSSIYLCSVDAGIVYGYTFGSGTRLTVV.

The table lists this clonotype with many counts. V and J are TRBV15 and TRBJ1-1; the D is unclear. Germline loops: CDR1 LNHNV, CDR2 YYDKDF (reference sequence). This CDR3 spans 15 amino acids. The V gene lost 0 bases and the J gene lost 5 bases, with 13 bases spanning the gap. The CDR3, as DNA: TGTGCCACCAGCAGAGATCGTGAGAGTATAACTGAAGCTTTCTTT. It translates to CATSRDRESITEAFF.

CDR3 nucleotide sequence: TGCAGACCTTCGCCAGGGGGCAAGACTGAAGCTTTCTTT. Translating it yields CRPSPGGKTEAFF. V usage is TRBV20-1 and J usage is TRBJ1-1; 8 bases align to TRBD1. Germline loops: CDR1 DFQATT, CDR2 SNEGSKA (reference sequence). The CDR3 totals 13 residues.

This clonotype was counted once. V and J are TRBV10-3 and TRBJ2-7; 7 bases line up with TRBD1. The length of the CDR3 is 13 residues. After removal of 10 bases from V and 1 base from J, the junction contained 7 bases not matched to a gene. The germline V gene encodes CDR1 ENHRY and CDR2 SYGVKD. CDR3 DNA sequence: TGTGCCACCCAGGGGACAGAGTCCTACGAGCAGTACTTC. Its protein is CATQGTESYEQYF.

This clonotype was seen once. A much bigger clone sits one base away, suggesting this may be a read error. The chain uses TRBV24-1 and TRBJ1-5, with D hard to call. Germline CDR1 is KGHDR and CDR2 is SFDVKD. The CDR3 consists of 13 residues. Trimming removed 6 bases at V and 5 bases at J, with 10 bases between. In DNA form, the CDR3 reads TGTGCCACCAGTTACCCGGGGTATCAGCCCCAGCATTTT. Translated, it gives CATSYPGYQPQHF.

This chain connects TRBV10-3 to TRBJ2-5, with 7 bases matching TRBD1. Germline CDR1 reads ENHRY; CDR2 reads SYGVKD. J lost 2 bases, V lost 6 bases, and 6 bases had no gene match. This CDR3 comprises 14 residues. In DNA, the CDR3 is TGTGCCATCAGCCCTACAGGGGAGCAAGAGACCCAGTACTTC. Its translation is CAISPTGEQETQYF.

The chain employs TRBV5-1 and TRBJ2-5, with a weak D call TRBD2 (6 bases). CDR3 size: 15 residues. Germline values: CDR1 SGHRS, CDR2 YFSETQ. Trimming pared 4 bases from V and 1 base from J, leaving 14 bases between. The CDR3 bases are TGCGCCAGCAGCCAATACGGGACTGGCCAAGAGACCCAGTACTTC. Amino acid sequence: CASSQYGTGQETQYF.